The present entry profiles one T cell receptor (beta chain) with its context. These data are taken from a study of type 1 regulatory T cells. In the study overall: T-allo10 is a Tr1-enriched, alloantigen-specific CD4 T cell product made in vitro.

The V gene's germline CDR1 is LNHDA and CDR2 SQIVND (reference sequence). Trimming cost V 5 bases and J 0 bases, with 8 bases left between them. This CDR3 comprises 15 residues. Each CDR3 protein is one row after TCRdb ran MiXCR on the reads. The table has approximately 97,000 distinct CDR3 sequences, 31% seen once; the top ten hold around 2.3%. V gene TRBV19 combines with J gene TRBJ2-6; D gene ambiguous. The source is a human donor in good health. Source material: CD4+ T cells, either the whole sample or a sorted fraction (not recorded which). DNA for the CDR3: TGTGCCAGTAGTCCGCGATCCTCTGGGGCCAACGTCCTGACTTTC. It is translated as CASSPRSSGANVLTF.